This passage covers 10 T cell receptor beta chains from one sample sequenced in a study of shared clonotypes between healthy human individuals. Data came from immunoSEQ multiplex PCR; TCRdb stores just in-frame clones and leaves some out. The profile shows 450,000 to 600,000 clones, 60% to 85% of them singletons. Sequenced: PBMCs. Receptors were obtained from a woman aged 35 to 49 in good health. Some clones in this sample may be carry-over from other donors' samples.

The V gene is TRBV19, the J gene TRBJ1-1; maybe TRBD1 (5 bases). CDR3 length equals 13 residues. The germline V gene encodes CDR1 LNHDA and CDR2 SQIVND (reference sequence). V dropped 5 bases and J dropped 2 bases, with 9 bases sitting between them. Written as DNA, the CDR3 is TGTGCCAGTAGTGCCCAGGGTAACACTGAAGCTTTCTTT. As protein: CASSAQGNTEAFF.

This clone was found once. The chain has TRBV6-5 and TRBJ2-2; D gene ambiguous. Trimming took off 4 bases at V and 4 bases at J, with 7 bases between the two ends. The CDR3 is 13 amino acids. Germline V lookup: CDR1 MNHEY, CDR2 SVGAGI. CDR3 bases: TGTGCCAGCAGTTCTCCGGGCACCGGGGAGCTGTTTTTT. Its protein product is CASSSPGTGELFF.

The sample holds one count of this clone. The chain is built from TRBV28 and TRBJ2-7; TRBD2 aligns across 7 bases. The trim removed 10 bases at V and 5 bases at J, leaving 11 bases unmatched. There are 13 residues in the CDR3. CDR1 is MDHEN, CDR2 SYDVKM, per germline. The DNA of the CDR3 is TGTGCCACCCACCCCAGCGGGATTAACGAGCAGTACTTC. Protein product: CATHPSGINEQYF.

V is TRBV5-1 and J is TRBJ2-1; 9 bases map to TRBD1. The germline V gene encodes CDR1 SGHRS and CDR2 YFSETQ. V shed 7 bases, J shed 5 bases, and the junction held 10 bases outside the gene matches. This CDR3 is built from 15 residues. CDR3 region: CASGDGTGTNNEQFF. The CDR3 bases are TGCGCCAGCGGCGACGGGACAGGGACGAACAATGAGCAGTTCTTC.

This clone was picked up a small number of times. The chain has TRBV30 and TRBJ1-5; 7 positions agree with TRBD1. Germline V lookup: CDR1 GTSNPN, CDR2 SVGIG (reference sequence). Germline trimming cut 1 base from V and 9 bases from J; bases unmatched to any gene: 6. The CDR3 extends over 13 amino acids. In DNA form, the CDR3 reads TGTGCCTGGAGTGGCGACAGGGAACTGCCCCAGCATTTT. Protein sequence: CAWSGDRELPQHF.

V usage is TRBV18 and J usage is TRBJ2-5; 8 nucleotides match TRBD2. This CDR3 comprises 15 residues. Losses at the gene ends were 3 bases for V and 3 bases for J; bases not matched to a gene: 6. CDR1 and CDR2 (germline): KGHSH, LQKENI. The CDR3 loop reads CASSPTGTRKETQYF. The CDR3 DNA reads TGTGCCAGCTCACCTACCGGGACTAGAAAAGAGACCCAGTACTTC.

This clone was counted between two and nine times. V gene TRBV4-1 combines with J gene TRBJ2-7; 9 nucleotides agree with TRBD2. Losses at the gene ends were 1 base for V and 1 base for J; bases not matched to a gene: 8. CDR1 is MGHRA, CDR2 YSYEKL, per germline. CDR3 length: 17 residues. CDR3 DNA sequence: TGCGCCAGCAGCCAAGTAACTAGCGGGTACAAGTCCTACGAGCAGTACTTC. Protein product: CASSQVTSGYKSYEQYF.

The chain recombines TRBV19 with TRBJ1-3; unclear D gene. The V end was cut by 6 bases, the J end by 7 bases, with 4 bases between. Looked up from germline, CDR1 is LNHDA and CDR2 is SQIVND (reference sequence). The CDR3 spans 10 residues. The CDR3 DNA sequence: TGTGCCAGTAGCGGGAACACCATATATTTT. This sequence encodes CASSGNTIYF.

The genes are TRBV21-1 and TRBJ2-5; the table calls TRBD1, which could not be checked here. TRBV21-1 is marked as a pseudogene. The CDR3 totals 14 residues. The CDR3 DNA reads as TGTGCCAGCATGGGACCTGAGGGGGAGGAGACCCAGTACTTC. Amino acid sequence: CASMGPEGEETQYF.

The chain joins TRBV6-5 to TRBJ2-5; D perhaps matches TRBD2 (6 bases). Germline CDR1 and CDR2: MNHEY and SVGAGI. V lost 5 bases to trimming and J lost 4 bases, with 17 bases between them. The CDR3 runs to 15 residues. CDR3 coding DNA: TGTGCCAGCAGTACCCAACCTGGGGGGACAGAGACCCAGTACTTC. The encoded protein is CASSTQPGGTETQYF.